What follows are 25 T cell receptor beta chains derived from one specimen sequenced in a study of radiation and T cells in renal cell carcinoma (dated by TCRdb to 2018 to 2021). Receptor amplification or capture employed the immunoSEQ multiplex PCR assay. TCRdb's version of the immuneACCESS table is confined to in-frame rearrangements and falls short of the full clone set. An unresolved V gene accounts for under half of the shortfall where checked; the remainder is of unknown origin. This sample comprises about 130,000 clones, more than 70% of them detected only once. Of the sample, approximately 6% is held by the ten largest clones. The time point label for this specimen denotes: blood 2 weeks post-SBRT. Interpreted using the paper, the treatment or condition label stands for: 15 Gy SBRT to primary tumor, nephrectomy 4 weeks later. Here the sequenced sample was blood, taken from a patient whose treatment included radiotherapy and nephrectomy. The receptors derive from a woman in her seventies with renal cell carcinoma.

V is TRBV28 and J is TRBJ2-2; the D is unclear. The CDR3 sequence is 13 residues long. V was cut by 7 bases and J by 3 bases, with 9 bases left in between. The germline V gene encodes CDR1 MDHEN and CDR2 SYDVKM. CDR3 loop: CASTSSYTGELFF. In nucleotides, the CDR3 is TGTGCCAGCACCAGCTCATACACCGGGGAGCTGTTTTTT.

V is TRBV5-1 and J is TRBJ2-7, with 11 positions matching TRBD1. The germline CDR1 and CDR2 sequences are SGHRS and YFSETQ. Trimming cost V 4 bases and J 6 bases; bases outside gene matches: 6. CDR3 size: 14 residues. The CDR3 is CASSPTGTGGEQYF. The CDR3 region has the DNA TGCGCCAGCAGCCCCACTGGGACAGGGGGCGAGCAGTACTTC.

This chain uses TRBV28 with TRBJ2-7; D not certain. The germline V and J ends were trimmed by 6 bases and 3 bases, with 9 bases remaining between them. From germline, CDR1 is MDHEN and CDR2 SYDVKM. The CDR3 length is 12 residues. In DNA form, the CDR3 reads TGTGCCAGCAGGCCAGATAGCTACGAGCAGTACTTC. Its translation is CASRPDSYEQYF.

The V call is TRBV6-1, the J call TRBJ2-3; 14 bases line up with TRBD2. V lost 8 bases and J lost 3; bases outside the gene matches: 1. Germline V lookup: CDR1 MNHNS, CDR2 SASEGT. CDR3 length: 14 residues. CDR3 amino acids: CASRTSGGTDTQYF. CDR3 nucleotide sequence: TGTGCCAGCCGGACTAGCGGGGGGACAGATACGCAGTATTTT.

This chain uses TRBV2 with TRBJ2-1; no firm D call. The V gene's germline CDR1 is SNHLY and CDR2 FYNNEI. Trimming shortened V by 7 bases and J by 8 bases, and 18 bases separated the two germline ends. This CDR3 spans 14 amino acids. CDR3 coding DNA: TGTGCCAGCAAAGGGCGGTCACCCCAAGATGAGCAGTTCTTC. This gives the protein CASKGRSPQDEQFF.

The chain is built from TRBV28 and TRBJ2-2; D not certain. CDR3 size: 16 residues. Germline assignment: CDR1 MDHEN and CDR2 SYDVKM. V lost 1 base and J lost 0, with 9 bases in between. As DNA, the CDR3 is TGTGCCAGCAGTTTATTAGCCGGCGCGAACACCGGGGAGCTGTTTTTT. It encodes CASSLLAGANTGELFF.

This clone was observed once. The gene calls are TRBV27 and TRBJ1-2; D is undetermined. Trimming pared 6 bases from V and 3 bases from J, leaving 11 bases between. Germline lookup yields CDR1 MNHEY and CDR2 SMNVEV (reference sequence). The CDR3 totals 13 residues. The CDR3 nucleotides read TGTGCCAGCAGGCCCGATGCAGACTATGGCTACACCTTC. Translated, it gives CASRPDADYGYTF.

The gene calls are TRBV28 and TRBJ2-1; possibly TRBD1 for D (5 bases). Germline assignment: CDR1 MDHEN and CDR2 SYDVKM. The CDR3 is made up of 15 amino acids. Trimming shortened V by 7 bases and J by 2 bases, and 15 bases separated the two germline ends. This chain's CDR3 is CASTTGVGTYNEQFF. CDR3 bases: TGTGCCAGCACCACAGGAGTGGGAACCTACAATGAGCAGTTCTTC.

The J gene is TRBJ1-5, the V gene TRBV9, with TRBD1 matching over 9 bases. The CDR3 sequence is 15 residues long. Germline CDR1 reads SGDLS; CDR2 reads YYNGEE. Trimming took 4 bases from V and 6 from J; bases not matched to a gene: 8. In DNA, the CDR3 is TGTGCCAGCAGCTTCTCGGGACAGGGCCTTCAGCCCCAGCATTTT. Its protein product is CASSFSGQGLQPQHF.

In regard to this clone: Its ends do not fully match the called genes, so a read error is possible. J is TRBJ2-7 and V is TRBV7-7; 7 nucleotides agree with TRBD1. The germline V gene has CDR1 SSHAT and CDR2 FNYEAQ (reference sequence). CDR3 length: 13 residues. The CDR3 coding sequence is TGTGCTAGCAGCTTAGCGACAGGGTCCGAGCAGTACTTC. The encoded protein is CASSLATGSEQYF.

The V call is TRBV7-2, the J call TRBJ1-2; no firm D call. This CDR3 region has 13 residues. Germline loops: CDR1 SGHTA, CDR2 FQGNSA. Trimming removed 5 bases at V and 9 bases at J, with 16 bases between. For the CDR3, the DNA is TGTGCCAGCAGCGCCCTGAGGGTCGGTCGCTACACCTTC. Encoded protein: CASSALRVGRYTF.

The V call is TRBV7-2, the J call TRBJ2-3; TRBD1 agrees at 11 bases. From germline, CDR1 is SGHTA and CDR2 FQGNSA. This CDR3 region has 17 residues. V was pared by 2 bases and J by 2 bases, with 6 bases of the junction left unmatched. CDR3 nucleotide sequence: TGTGCCAGCAGCTTACAGGGACAGGGGGTCCCCACAGATACGCAGTATTTT. It translates to CASSLQGQGVPTDTQYF.

This clone was detected once. V and J are TRBV30 and TRBJ2-1; D call uncertain. The V end lost 2 bases, the J end lost 7 bases, and 9 bases lay between the germline ends. The length of the CDR3 is 12 residues. Germline V gene data show CDR1 as GTSNPN and CDR2 as SVGIG (reference sequence). This CDR3 is CAWSPHQNEQFF. The CDR3 DNA reads as TGTGCCTGGAGTCCTCACCAAAATGAGCAGTTCTTC. Full variable domain (outside the CDR3, taken from reference TRBV30 and TRBJ2-1): SQTIHQWPATLVQPVGSPLSLECTVEGTSNPNLYWYRQAAGRGLQLLFYSVGIGQISSEVPQNLSASRPQDRQFILSSKKLLLSDSGFYLCAWSPHQNEQFFGPGTRLTVL.

V is TRBV5-1 and J is TRBJ2-2; D not resolved. The CDR3 has 14 amino acids. Per germline, CDR1 SGHRS and CDR2 YFSETQ. V was trimmed by 4 bases and J by 4 bases, leaving 11 bases between them. This chain's CDR3 is CASSLRHGTGELFF. The CDR3 DNA reads TGCGCCAGCAGCCTAAGACACGGCACCGGGGAGCTGTTTTTT.

V gene TRBV6-5 combines with J gene TRBJ1-2, with a tentative D call TRBD1 (5 bases). Trimming pared 4 bases from V and 0 bases from J, leaving 15 bases between. CDR3 length: 16 amino acids. The germline CDR1 and CDR2 sequences are MNHEY and SVGAGI. In DNA form, the CDR3 reads TGTGCCAGCAGTTTGGTGGTATCGGGGGCTAACTATGGCTACACCTTC. It translates to CASSLVVSGANYGYTF.

V gene TRBV30 combines with J gene TRBJ1-2; D possibly corresponds to TRBD1 (6 bases). Germline V lookup: CDR1 GTSNPN, CDR2 SVGIG (reference sequence). Trimming took off 5 bases at V and 5 bases at J, with 21 bases between the two ends. CDR3 length equals 15 residues. Here the CDR3 reads CAWATTGNQVYGYTF. CDR3 nucleotide sequence: TGTGCCTGGGCCACCACAGGGAACCAGGTATATGGCTACACCTTC.

This clone was recorded a few times. The chain carries TRBV7-9 and TRBJ1-1; unclear D gene. The CDR3 loop spans 15 amino acids. CDR1 and CDR2 from the germline V gene are SEHNR and FQNEAQ (reference sequence). The V gene lost 2 bases and the J gene lost 0 bases, with 10 bases spanning the gap. CDR3 in amino acids: CASSLNRAMNTEAFF. The DNA for the CDR3 is TGTGCCAGCAGCTTAAATCGGGCTATGAACACTGAAGCTTTCTTT.

This sequence joins TRBV7-2 and TRBJ2-7, with D unresolved. Germline values: CDR1 SGHTA, CDR2 FQGNSA. Trimming removed 0 bases at V and 2 bases at J, with 5 bases between. The CDR3 runs to 13 residues. CDR3 sequence (DNA): TGTGCCAGCAGCTTAGCGGGGACCTACGAGCAGTACTTC. This sequence encodes CASSLAGTYEQYF.

The V and J genes are TRBV7-2 and TRBJ2-3; 11 bases match TRBD2. J lost 6 bases, V lost 1 base, and 6 bases had no gene match. The germline V gene encodes CDR1 SGHTA and CDR2 FQGNSA. The CDR3 has 16 amino acids. Written as DNA, the CDR3 is TGTGCCAGCAGCTTAGATCTAGCGGGGGGTGCGGATACGCAGTATTTT. Its protein product is CASSLDLAGGADTQYF.

The chain employs TRBV29-1 and TRBJ1-1; D possibly corresponds to TRBD1 (6 bases). The germline V gene encodes CDR1 SQVTM and CDR2 ANQGSEA. The CDR3 has 11 amino acids. V was trimmed by 3 bases and J by 6 bases, leaving 8 bases between them. CDR3 DNA sequence: TGCAGCGTTGACAGGGGCGCTGAAGCTTTCTTT. It codes for CSVDRGAEAFF.

The chain uses TRBV5-6 and TRBJ1-4; tentative D call: TRBD1 (5 bases). This CDR3 is 16 amino acids long. V was cut by 3 bases and J by 0 bases, with 12 bases left in between. CDR1 and CDR2 from the germline V gene are SGHDT and YYEEEE. The DNA for the CDR3 is TGTGCCAGCAGCTCCATCCGGGGGGCAACTAATGAAAAACTGTTTTTT. Amino acid sequence: CASSSIRGATNEKLFF. The variable domain in full, completed from reference TRBV5-6 and TRBJ1-4, reads DAGVTQSPTHLIKTRGQQVTLRCSPKSGHDTVSWYQQALGQGPQFIFQYYEEEERQRGNFPDRFSGHQFPNYSSELNVNALLLGDSALYLCASSSIRGATNEKLFFGSGTQLSVL.

This clone appeared once. The chain combines TRBV6-1 with TRBJ2-3; D is perhaps TRBD1 (5 bases). The length of the CDR3 is 14 residues. V lost 2 bases, J lost 4 bases, and 10 bases lay in between. Germline V gene data show CDR1 as MNHNS and CDR2 as SASEGT. CDR3: CASSEPTGPDTQYF. The CDR3 DNA sequence: TGTGCCAGCAGTGAACCTACAGGTCCAGATACGCAGTATTTT.

This clone has more than one count but fewer than ten. The chain employs TRBV30 and TRBJ1-5; the D gene is possibly TRBD1 (6 bases). This CDR3 is built from 13 residues. Germline V lookup: CDR1 GTSNPN, CDR2 SVGIG (reference sequence). CDR3 nucleotide sequence: TGTGCGGCGGGGGGGCGGCGAAATCAGCCCCAGCATTTT. It codes for CAAGGRRNQPQHF.

V and J are TRBV7-2 and TRBJ2-7; TRBD2 matches at 10 bases. The V segment lost 5 bases and the J segment 4 bases; nucleotides outside the gene matches: 8. The V gene's germline CDR1 is SGHTA and CDR2 FQGNSA. The CDR3 covers 15 residues. Here the CDR3 reads CASSPSLAGAYEQYF. CDR3 DNA: TGTGCCAGCAGCCCCTCCCTAGCGGGGGCTTACGAGCAGTACTTC.

The rearrangement uses TRBV5-4 and TRBJ2-5; D ambiguous. The V gene's germline CDR1 is SGHNT and CDR2 YYREEE (reference sequence). Deletions cut 2 bases from V and 0 bases from J, with 14 bases between. This CDR3 spans 16 amino acids. CDR3 DNA sequence: TGTGCCAGCAGCTTTGAACATCCTAGGTACCAAGAGACCCAGTACTTC. It yields the protein CASSFEHPRYQETQYF.